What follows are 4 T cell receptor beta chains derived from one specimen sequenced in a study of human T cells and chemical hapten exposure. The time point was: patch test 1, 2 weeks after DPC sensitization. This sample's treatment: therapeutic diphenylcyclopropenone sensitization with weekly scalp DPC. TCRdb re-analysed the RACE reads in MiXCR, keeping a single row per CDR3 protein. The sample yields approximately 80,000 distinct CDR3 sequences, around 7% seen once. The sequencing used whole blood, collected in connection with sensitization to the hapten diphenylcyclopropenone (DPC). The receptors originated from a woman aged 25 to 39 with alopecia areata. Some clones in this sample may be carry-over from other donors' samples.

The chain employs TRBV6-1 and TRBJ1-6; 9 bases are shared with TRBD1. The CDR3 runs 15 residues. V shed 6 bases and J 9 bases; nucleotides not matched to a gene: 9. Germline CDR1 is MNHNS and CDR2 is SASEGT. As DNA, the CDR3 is TGTGCCAGCAGGTCCGGACAGGGGTTCGCTTCACCCCTCCACTTT. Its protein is CASRSGQGFASPLHF.

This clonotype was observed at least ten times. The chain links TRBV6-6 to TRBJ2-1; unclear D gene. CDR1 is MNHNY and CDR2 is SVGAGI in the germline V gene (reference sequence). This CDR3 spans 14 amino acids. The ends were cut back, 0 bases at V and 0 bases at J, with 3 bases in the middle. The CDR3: CASSYSNSYNEQFF. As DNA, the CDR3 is TGTGCCAGCAGTTACTCGAACTCCTACAATGAGCAGTTCTTC.

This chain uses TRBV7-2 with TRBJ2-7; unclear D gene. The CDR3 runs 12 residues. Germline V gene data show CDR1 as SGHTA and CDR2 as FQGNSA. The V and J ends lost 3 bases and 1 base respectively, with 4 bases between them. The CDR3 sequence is CASSFRSYEQYF. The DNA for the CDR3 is TGTGCCAGCAGCTTCCGGTCCTACGAGCAGTACTTC.

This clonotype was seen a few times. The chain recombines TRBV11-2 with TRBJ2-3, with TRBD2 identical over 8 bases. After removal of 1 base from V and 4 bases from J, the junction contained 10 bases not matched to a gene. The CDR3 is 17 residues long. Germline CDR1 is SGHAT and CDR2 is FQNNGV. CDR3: CASSLGPPGGGADTQYF. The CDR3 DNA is TGTGCCAGCAGCTTAGGTCCCCCGGGAGGGGGTGCAGATACGCAGTATTTT.